Below are 28 T cell receptor beta chains sequenced from a single sample in a study of T cell changes during pregnancy in multiple sclerosis. Generated by immunoSEQ multiplex PCR, the TCRdb table keeps only in-frame clones and is missing some. The table includes 75,000 to 95,000 clones, about 92% detected once. Source: peripheral blood, taken in the first trimester of pregnancy. The receptors shown here come from a female donor with multiple sclerosis, enrolled in a pregnancy study.

The rearrangement joins TRBV9 to TRBJ2-3; 11 nucleotides agree with TRBD2. The CDR3 is 14 residues long. CDR1 and CDR2 (germline): SGDLS, YYNGEE. V lost 4 bases to trimming and J lost 6 bases; unmatched junction nucleotides: 4. The CDR3, as DNA: TGTGCCAGCAGCTTTAGCGGGAGGGAGGATACGCAGTATTTT. This sequence encodes CASSFSGREDTQYF.

This clone was observed once. The rearrangement links TRBV7-9 to TRBJ2-7; 13 bases map to TRBD2. After removal of 1 base from V and 0 bases from J, the junction contained 3 bases not matched to a gene. Germline-derived CDR1 and CDR2 are SEHNR and FQNEAQ (reference sequence). The CDR3 consists of 17 residues. CDR3 sequence: CASSLGLAGGLSYEQYF. DNA of the CDR3: TGTGCCAGCAGCTTAGGACTAGCGGGAGGCCTCTCCTACGAGCAGTACTTC.

The CDR3 sequence: CASSQDKAGNEQFF. CDR3 DNA sequence: TGTGCCAGCAGCCAAGACAAGGCGGGCAATGAGCAGTTCTTC. This chain links TRBV4-2 with TRBJ2-1; possibly TRBD2 for D (5 bases). This CDR3 is built from 14 residues. Trimming removed 0 bases at V and 6 bases at J, with 9 bases between. CDR1 LGHNA and CDR2 YNFKEQ come from the germline V gene.

This chain uses TRBV4-1 with TRBJ2-2, with a tentative D call TRBD2 (6 bases). This CDR3 has 16 amino acids. V was cut by 1 base and J by 4 bases, with 13 bases left in between. Germline V lookup: CDR1 MGHRA, CDR2 YSYEKL. CDR3 sequence: CASSQGVVGGTGELFF. CDR3 nucleotide sequence: TGCGCCAGCAGCCAAGGCGTAGTCGGGGGCACCGGGGAGCTGTTTTTT.

The chain uses TRBV7-9 and TRBJ1-4; 9 bases are shared with TRBD1. The CDR3 sequence is 16 residues long. From germline, CDR1 is SEHNR and CDR2 FQNEAQ (reference sequence). V was clipped by 4 bases and J by 8 bases; unmatched bases: 11. The CDR3 region has the DNA TGTGCCAGCAGCTCCAAAAGCCGGGACAGGGAAGAAAAACTGTTTTTT. Translation gives CASSSKSRDREEKLFF.

The V and J genes are TRBV6-1 and TRBJ1-4; 12 positions agree with TRBD1. After removal of 5 bases from V and 8 bases from J, the junction contained 6 bases not matched to a gene. The V gene's germline CDR1 is MNHNS and CDR2 SASEGT. CDR3 length equals 15 residues. The CDR3, as DNA: TGTGCCAGCAGTCAAACCGGGACAGGGGGCGAAAAACTGTTTTTT. Its translation: CASSQTGTGGEKLFF.

The chain carries TRBV27 and TRBJ2-5, with TRBD2 matching 8 bases. The germline CDR1 and CDR2 sequences are MNHEY and SMNVEV (reference sequence). The CDR3 runs to 16 residues. J was trimmed by 5 bases and V by 8 bases; bases with no gene match: 16. The CDR3 DNA reads as TGTGCCAGCTCCGGGACTAGAGGTCTTATAGGGGAGACCCAGTACTTC. This gives the protein CASSGTRGLIGETQYF.

This clone was observed a single time. The chain links TRBV7-9 to TRBJ1-3; 8 bases align to TRBD1. This CDR3 contains 15 residues. V trimming: 5 bases; J trimming: 2 bases; junction bases outside the gene matches: 5. Germline CDR1 is SEHNR and CDR2 is FQNEAQ (reference sequence). As DNA, the CDR3 is TGTGCCAGCAGCGGAGTACAGGGGGCTGGAAACACCATATATTTT. Translated: CASSGVQGAGNTIYF.

This chain joins TRBV10-3 and TRBJ2-6; D is possibly TRBD2 (5 bases). The CDR3 length is 18 residues. Trimming left V 8 bases short and J 0 bases short, with 20 bases between. Germline CDR1 is ENHRY and CDR2 is SYGVKD. The CDR3 coding sequence is TGTGCCATCGGGAGTAAAAGCGGAGGCCCCTCTGGGGCCAACGTCCTGACTTTC. It specifies CAIGSKSGGPSGANVLTF.

This clone has only one observation. The chain joins TRBV5-1 to TRBJ2-3; 8 positions agree with TRBD2. The CDR3 spans 15 residues. The V segment lost 4 bases and the J segment 3 bases; nucleotides outside the gene matches: 7. CDR1 and CDR2 from the germline V gene are SGHRS and YFSETQ. The CDR3 sequence: CASSLRGGGTDTQYF. CDR3 bases: TGCGCCAGCAGCCTCCGGGGGGGTGGGACAGATACGCAGTATTTT.

The V call is TRBV7-9, the J call TRBJ2-4, with 11 bases lining up with TRBD2. This CDR3 contains 17 residues. Germline V lookup: CDR1 SEHNR, CDR2 FQNEAQ (reference sequence). The junction had 8 bases not matched to a gene; V was cut back by 7 bases and J by 0 bases. CDR3 residues: CASTLGTSGLAKNIQYF. Written as DNA, the CDR3 is TGTGCCAGCACCCTCGGGACTAGCGGCCTAGCCAAAAACATTCAGTACTTC.

The chain recombines TRBV5-4 with TRBJ2-5; D is possibly TRBD2 (6 bases). The CDR3 consists of 14 residues. V lost 6 bases and J lost 4, with 16 bases in between. Germline V lookup: CDR1 SGHNT, CDR2 YYREEE (reference sequence). CDR3 amino acids: CASTFAGSRETQYF. For the CDR3, the DNA is TGTGCCAGCACCTTCGCGGGGTCCCGAGAGACCCAGTACTTC.

V and J are TRBV29-1 and TRBJ2-1; TRBD1 aligns across 9 bases. The V gene's germline CDR1 is SQVTM and CDR2 ANQGSEA. This CDR3 spans 17 amino acids. Unmatched junction bases numbered 14, after V lost 1 base and J lost 7 bases. DNA for the CDR3: TGCAGCGTTGAAGGCTTGACAGGGGGTAAGGTGAGGAATGAGCAGTTCTTC. Translated: CSVEGLTGGKVRNEQFF.

This chain connects TRBV4-1 to TRBJ2-1; a possible D gene is TRBD2 (6 bases). Trimming removed 3 bases at V and 8 bases at J, with 17 bases between. The CDR3 length is 15 residues. CDR1 and CDR2 (germline): MGHRA, YSYEKL. CDR3 amino acids: CASSHSTGAGDEQFF. The DNA of the CDR3 is TGCGCCAGCAGCCATTCTACGGGAGCGGGCGATGAGCAGTTCTTC.

The count of this clone is one. The gene calls are TRBV29-1 and TRBJ2-7, with D possibly matching TRBD1 (6 bases). Germline V gene data show CDR1 as SQVTM and CDR2 as ANQGSEA. The V end was cut by 6 bases, the J end by 3 bases, with 9 bases between. This CDR3 has 11 residues. The CDR3 reads CSVMTGYEQYF. Written as DNA, the CDR3 is TGCAGCGTAATGACAGGCTACGAGCAGTACTTC.

The chain couples TRBV28 to TRBJ2-7, with D unresolved. V was pared by 3 bases and J by 3 bases, with 9 bases between. This CDR3 region has 13 residues. Germline lookup yields CDR1 MDHEN and CDR2 SYDVKM. CDR3 protein: CASSLPENYEQYF. The CDR3 DNA follows: TGTGCCAGCAGTTTGCCGGAGAACTACGAGCAGTACTTC.

CDR3 sequence reads: CASSLGTGQMPQHF. DNA for the CDR3: TGTGCCAGCAGCTTAGGGACAGGGCAAATGCCCCAGCATTTT. This chain uses TRBV7-6 with TRBJ1-5; 8 bases fit TRBD1. Germline CDR1 is SGHVS and CDR2 is FNYEAQ. This CDR3 has 14 residues. J was trimmed by 9 bases and V by 1 base; bases with no gene match: 5.

The chain uses TRBV18 and TRBJ2-7; the match to TRBD1 covers 9 bases. This CDR3 is 16 amino acids long. The V gene's germline CDR1 is KGHSH and CDR2 LQKENI. V gave up 1 base and J gave up 0 bases; unmatched junction bases: 4. CDR3 nucleotide sequence: TGTGCCAGCTCACCACTAGGGACAGGGAGCTCCTACGAGCAGTACTTC. Protein sequence: CASSPLGTGSSYEQYF.

J is TRBJ1-3 and V is TRBV2, with D possibly matching TRBD1 (5 bases). Germline-derived CDR1 and CDR2 are SNHLY and FYNNEI. The germline V and J ends were trimmed by 5 bases and 3 bases, with 11 bases remaining between them. This CDR3 has 14 amino acids. The CDR3: CASSPQAHGNTIYF. Written as DNA, the CDR3 is TGTGCCAGCAGTCCACAGGCCCATGGAAACACCATATATTTT.

The CDR3 DNA sequence: TGTGCCAGCTCACCAGGAGACTACCTGAACACTGAAGCTTTCTTT. Protein sequence: CASSPGDYLNTEAFF. This chain joins TRBV18 and TRBJ1-1; D is ambiguous. Trimming took 2 bases from V and 0 from J, leaving 10 bases between them. The CDR3 consists of 15 residues. Germline V gene data show CDR1 as KGHSH and CDR2 as LQKENI.

V usage is TRBV5-1 and J usage is TRBJ2-7; 8 positions match TRBD2. Germline values: CDR1 SGHRS, CDR2 YFSETQ. The CDR3 is 14 residues long. Trimming removed 4 bases from V and 6 bases from J; junction bases left unmatched: 9. The CDR3 loop reads CASSAGLDFSEQYF. DNA of the CDR3: TGCGCCAGCAGCGCGGGACTAGACTTCAGCGAGCAGTACTTC.

V usage is TRBV2 and J usage is TRBJ1-4, with TRBD1 as a possible D gene (6 bases). V lost 7 bases and J 8 bases, leaving 17 bases between the germline ends. The CDR3 is 14 amino acids. The germline V gene has CDR1 SNHLY and CDR2 FYNNEI. The CDR3 protein is CASKRQVSGEKLFF. In DNA, the CDR3 is TGTGCCAGCAAAAGACAGGTTTCGGGGGAAAAACTGTTTTTT.

The rearrangement links TRBV7-2 to TRBJ2-2; 8 bases match TRBD2. Germline-derived CDR1 and CDR2 are SGHTA and FQGNSA. This CDR3 region has 17 residues. J was trimmed by 1 base and V by 4 bases; bases with no gene match: 8. CDR3 coding DNA: TGTGCCAGCAGCTACCAAATTCGGGGGGGGAACACCGGGGAGCTGTTTTTT. This codes for CASSYQIRGGNTGELFF.

The rearrangement links TRBV18 to TRBJ2-1; TRBD1 matches at 9 bases. V lost 6 bases to trimming and J lost 1 base; unmatched junction nucleotides: 4. CDR1 is KGHSH, CDR2 LQKENI, per germline. CDR3 length: 15 residues. As DNA, the CDR3 is TGTGCCAGCTCGCGGGACAGGGAGTCCTACAATGAGCAGTTCTTC. Residues: CASSRDRESYNEQFF.

The sample holds one count of this clone. The chain recombines TRBV2 with TRBJ1-1; D uncertain. The CDR3 contains 15 residues. Germline assignment: CDR1 SNHLY and CDR2 FYNNEI. V dropped 3 bases and J dropped 0 bases, with 11 bases sitting between them. The CDR3, as DNA: TGTGCCAGCAGTGAGGCGGAACGCATGAACACTGAAGCTTTCTTT. Its protein product is CASSEAERMNTEAFF.

V is TRBV19 and J is TRBJ1-2, with a possible D match to TRBD1 (5 bases). The V and J ends lost 0 bases and 0 bases respectively, with 11 bases between them. In germline, CDR1 is LNHDA, CDR2 SQIVND (reference sequence). This CDR3 comprises 16 residues. CDR3 sequence: CASSIDLGGANYGYTF. The CDR3 DNA is TGTGCCAGTAGTATAGATCTCGGGGGAGCTAACTATGGCTACACCTTC.

V and J are TRBV7-8 and TRBJ2-1; 13 bases are shared with TRBD2. This CDR3 has 18 amino acids. In germline, CDR1 is SGHVS, CDR2 FQNEAQ. V was clipped by 3 bases and J by 0 bases; unmatched bases: 5. CDR3 coding DNA: TGTGCCAGCAGCTTGGGACTAGCGGGACCGATCTCCTACAATGAGCAGTTCTTC. Protein sequence: CASSLGLAGPISYNEQFF.

The rearrangement joins TRBV6-5 to TRBJ1-1; D remains unclear. Germline V lookup: CDR1 MNHEY, CDR2 SVGAGI. V was clipped by 2 bases and J by 5 bases, with 9 bases between them. The CDR3 extends over 13 amino acids. CDR3 nucleotide sequence: TGTGCCAGCAGTTACACCGGGAAGACTGAAGCTTTCTTT. Translating it yields CASSYTGKTEAFF.